A selection of T cell receptor beta chains follows, all from one sample in a study of vaccination effects on CD4 cells after COVID-19. Produced via immunoSEQ multiplex PCR; TCRdb's table is partial and in-frame only. The table shows more than 35,000 clones, with 65% to 70% occurring only once. Their cognate antigens are unknown. Here the sequenced sample was CD4+ T cells from PBMCs cultured without peptide, taken before COVID-19 vaccination. The source of these receptors is a human donor who received a COVID-19 vaccine. Both conserved end residues are part of each CDR3. Fields, in order: V gene, J gene, D gene, clone size, CDR3 DNA, CDR3 protein. D genes are given only for firm matches. Size values are once, few and many counts, or a class for expanded clones, and some rows have none.

v_gene: TRBV5-1
j_gene: TRBJ2-2
d_gene: NA
abundance: NA
CDR3nt: TGCGCCAGCAGCTTGGGACTAACAATGAACACCGGGGAGCTGTTTTTT
CDR3aa: CASSLGLTMNTGELFF

v_gene: TRBV1
j_gene: TRBJ2-4
d_gene: NA
abundance: NA
CDR3nt: TGCACCAGCAGCCAAGAGGGAACCAAAAACATTCAGTACTTC
CDR3aa: CTSSQEGTKNIQYF

v_gene: TRBV19
j_gene: TRBJ1-1
d_gene: NA
abundance: NA
CDR3nt: TGTGCCAGTAGTATAGCGGGGACTCTTATGAACACTGAAGCTTTCTTT
CDR3aa: CASSIAGTLMNTEAFF

v_gene: TRBV11-3
j_gene: TRBJ2-3
d_gene: NA
abundance: NA
CDR3nt: TGTGCCAGCAGCTTAGAACAGGGGAGGGATACGCAGTATTTT
CDR3aa: CASSLEQGRDTQYF

v_gene: TRBV5-1
j_gene: TRBJ1-3
d_gene: TRBD1
abundance: NA
CDR3nt: TGCGCCAGCAGCACCTGGACAGGGGCCAACACCATATATTTT
CDR3aa: CASSTWTGANTIYF

v_gene: TRBV15
j_gene: TRBJ1-1
d_gene: TRBD1
abundance: NA
CDR3nt: TGTGCCACCGGGACAGCGGGCTTAGGTGAAGCTTTCTTT
CDR3aa: CATGTAGLGEAFF

v_gene: TRBV30
j_gene: TRBJ1-2
d_gene: NA
abundance: NA
CDR3nt: TGTGCTTCGTCGGCCTATGGCTACACCTTC
CDR3aa: CASSAYGYTF

v_gene: TRBV19
j_gene: TRBJ2-1
d_gene: TRBD1
abundance: once
CDR3nt: TGTGCCACCGACAGGGACAATGAGCAGTTCTTC
CDR3aa: CATDRDNEQFF

v_gene: TRBV25-1
j_gene: TRBJ2-3
d_gene: NA
abundance: NA
CDR3nt: TGTGCCAGCAGTGAGCAGCCTCGGGGGCGGTCAACAGATACGCAGTATTTT
CDR3aa: CASSEQPRGRSTDTQYF

v_gene: TRBV20-1
j_gene: TRBJ1-1
d_gene: TRBD1
abundance: NA
CDR3nt: TGCAGTGCTAGTTCTGGACAGGGAGAAACTGAAGCTTTCTTT
CDR3aa: CSASSGQGETEAFF

v_gene: TRBV5-1
j_gene: TRBJ2-5
d_gene: NA
abundance: NA
CDR3nt: TGCGCCAGCAGCCCGGGACAACTAAAAGAGACCCAGTACTTC
CDR3aa: CASSPGQLKETQYF